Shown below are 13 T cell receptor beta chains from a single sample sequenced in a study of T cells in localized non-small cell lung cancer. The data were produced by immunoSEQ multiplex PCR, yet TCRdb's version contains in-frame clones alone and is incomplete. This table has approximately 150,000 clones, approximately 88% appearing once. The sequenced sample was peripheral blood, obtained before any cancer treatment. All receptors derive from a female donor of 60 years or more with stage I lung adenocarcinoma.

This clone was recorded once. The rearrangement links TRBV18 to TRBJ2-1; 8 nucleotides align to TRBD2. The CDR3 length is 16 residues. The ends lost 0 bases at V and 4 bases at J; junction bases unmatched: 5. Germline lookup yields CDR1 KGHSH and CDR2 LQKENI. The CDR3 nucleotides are TGTGCCAGCTCACCACCGACGGGGGGGGCATACAATGAGCAGTTCTTC. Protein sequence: CASSPPTGGAYNEQFF.

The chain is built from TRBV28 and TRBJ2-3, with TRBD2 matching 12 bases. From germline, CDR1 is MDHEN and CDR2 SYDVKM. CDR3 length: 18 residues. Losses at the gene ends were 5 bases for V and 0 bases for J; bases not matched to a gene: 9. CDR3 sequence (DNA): TGTGCCAGCAGTCCAGAGACTAGCGGGAGTTTCAGCACAGATACGCAGTATTTT. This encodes CASSPETSGSFSTDTQYF.

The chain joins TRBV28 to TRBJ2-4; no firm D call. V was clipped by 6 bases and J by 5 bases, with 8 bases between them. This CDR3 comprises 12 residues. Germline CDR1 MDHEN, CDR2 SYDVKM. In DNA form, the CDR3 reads TGTGCCAGCAGCTCGGGTCAAAACATTCAGTACTTC. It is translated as CASSSGQNIQYF.

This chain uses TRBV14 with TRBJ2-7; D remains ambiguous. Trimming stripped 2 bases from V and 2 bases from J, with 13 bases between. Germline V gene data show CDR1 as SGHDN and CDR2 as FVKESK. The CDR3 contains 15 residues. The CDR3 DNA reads TGTGCCAGCAGCCAACTCCAAGTTGGTCCCTACGAGCAGTACTTC. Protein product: CASSQLQVGPYEQYF.

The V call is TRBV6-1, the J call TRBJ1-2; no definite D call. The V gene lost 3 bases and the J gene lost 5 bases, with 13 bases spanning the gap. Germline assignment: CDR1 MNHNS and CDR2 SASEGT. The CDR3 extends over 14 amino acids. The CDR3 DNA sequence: TGTGCCAGCAGTGATGGACGGAATCGGTATGGCTACACCTTC. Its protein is CASSDGRNRYGYTF.

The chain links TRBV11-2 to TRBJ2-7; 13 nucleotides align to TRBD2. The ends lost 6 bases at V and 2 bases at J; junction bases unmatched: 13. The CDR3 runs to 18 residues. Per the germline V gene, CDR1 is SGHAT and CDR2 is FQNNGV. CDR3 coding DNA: TGTGCCAGCAGTCGGTGGACTAGCGGGAGTGCCTTTACCTACGAGCAGTACTTC. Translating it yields CASSRWTSGSAFTYEQYF.

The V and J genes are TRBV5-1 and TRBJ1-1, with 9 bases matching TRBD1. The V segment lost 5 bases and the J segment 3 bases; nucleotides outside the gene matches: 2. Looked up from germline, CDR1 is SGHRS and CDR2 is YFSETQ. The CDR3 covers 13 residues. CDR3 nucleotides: TGCGCCAGCAGTCGACAGGGGGACACTGAAGCTTTCTTT. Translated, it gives CASSRQGDTEAFF.

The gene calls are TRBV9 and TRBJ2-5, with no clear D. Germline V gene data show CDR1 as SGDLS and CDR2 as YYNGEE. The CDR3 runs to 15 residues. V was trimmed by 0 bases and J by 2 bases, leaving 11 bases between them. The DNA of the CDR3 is TGTGCCAGCAGCGTAGGTAGCCGGATACAAGAGACCCAGTACTTC. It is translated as CASSVGSRIQETQYF. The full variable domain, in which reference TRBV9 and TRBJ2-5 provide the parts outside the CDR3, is DSGVTQTPKHLITATGQRVTLRCSPRSGDLSVYWYQQSLDQGLQFLIQYYNGEERAKGNILERFSAQQFPDLHSELNLSSLELGDSALYFCASSVGSRIQETQYFGPGTRLLVL.

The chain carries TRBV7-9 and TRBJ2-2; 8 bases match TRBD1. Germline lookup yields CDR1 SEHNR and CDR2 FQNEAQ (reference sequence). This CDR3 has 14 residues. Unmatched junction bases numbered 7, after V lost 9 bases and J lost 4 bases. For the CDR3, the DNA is TGTGCCAGTAGGACAGGGCGGAGCACCGGGGAGCTGTTTTTT. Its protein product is CASRTGRSTGELFF.

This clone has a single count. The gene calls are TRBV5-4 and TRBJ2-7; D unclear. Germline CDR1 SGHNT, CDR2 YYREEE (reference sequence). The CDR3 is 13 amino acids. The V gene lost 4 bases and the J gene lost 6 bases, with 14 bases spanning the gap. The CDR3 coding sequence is TGTGCCAGCAGCCACCCCCATGGGCGCGAGCAGTACTTC. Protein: CASSHPHGREQYF.

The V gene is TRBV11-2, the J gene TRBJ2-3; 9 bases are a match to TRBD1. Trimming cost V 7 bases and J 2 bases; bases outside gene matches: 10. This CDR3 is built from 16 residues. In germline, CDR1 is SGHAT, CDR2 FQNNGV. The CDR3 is CASTKGWDRVTDTQYF. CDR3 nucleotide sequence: TGTGCCAGCACCAAGGGGTGGGACAGGGTCACAGATACGCAGTATTTT.

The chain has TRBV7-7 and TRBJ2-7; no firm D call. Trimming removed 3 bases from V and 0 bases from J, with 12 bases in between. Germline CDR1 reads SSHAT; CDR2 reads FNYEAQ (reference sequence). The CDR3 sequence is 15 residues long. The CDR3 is CASSLGPLSSYEQYF. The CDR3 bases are TGTGCCAGCAGCTTGGGCCCCTTGAGCTCCTACGAGCAGTACTTC.

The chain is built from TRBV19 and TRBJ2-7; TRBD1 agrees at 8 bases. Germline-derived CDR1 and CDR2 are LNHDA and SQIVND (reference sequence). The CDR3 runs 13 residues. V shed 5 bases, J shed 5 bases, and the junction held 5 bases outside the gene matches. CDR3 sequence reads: CASSGGTGNEQYF. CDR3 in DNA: TGTGCCAGTAGTGGAGGGACAGGCAACGAGCAGTACTTC.